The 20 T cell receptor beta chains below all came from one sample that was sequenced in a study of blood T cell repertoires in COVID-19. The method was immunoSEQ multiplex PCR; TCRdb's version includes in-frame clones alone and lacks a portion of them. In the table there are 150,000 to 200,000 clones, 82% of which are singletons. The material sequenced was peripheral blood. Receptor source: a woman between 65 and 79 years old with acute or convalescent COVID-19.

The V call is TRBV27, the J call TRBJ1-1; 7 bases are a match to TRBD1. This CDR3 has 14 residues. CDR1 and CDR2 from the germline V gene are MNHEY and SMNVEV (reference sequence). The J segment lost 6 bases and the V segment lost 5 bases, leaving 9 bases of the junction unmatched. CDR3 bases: TGTGCCAGCAGTGGAGACAGGGTCAGCGCTGAAGCTTTCTTT. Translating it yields CASSGDRVSAEAFF.

The CDR3 loop is CASSPTSGLSYNEQFF. Written as DNA, the CDR3 is TGCGCCAGCAGCCCGACTAGCGGGCTTTCCTACAATGAGCAGTTCTTC. The rearrangement links TRBV5-1 to TRBJ2-1; 10 positions match TRBD2. The CDR3 runs 16 residues. CDR1 is SGHRS, CDR2 YFSETQ, per germline. J was trimmed by 1 base and V by 4 bases; bases with no gene match: 5. The complete variable domain, with remaining parts taken from reference TRBV5-1 and TRBJ2-1, reads KAGVTQTPRYLIKTRGQQVTLSCSPISGHRSVSWYQQTPGQGLQFLFEYFSETQRNKGNFPGRFSGRQFSNSRSEMNVSTLELGDSALYLCASSPTSGLSYNEQFFGPGTRLTVL.

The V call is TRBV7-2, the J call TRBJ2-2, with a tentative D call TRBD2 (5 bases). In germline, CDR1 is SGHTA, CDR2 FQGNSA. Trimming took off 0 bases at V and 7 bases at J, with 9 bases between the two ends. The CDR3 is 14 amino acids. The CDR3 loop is CASSLAYGDGELFF. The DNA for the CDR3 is TGTGCCAGCAGCTTAGCTTACGGGGACGGGGAGCTGTTTTTT.

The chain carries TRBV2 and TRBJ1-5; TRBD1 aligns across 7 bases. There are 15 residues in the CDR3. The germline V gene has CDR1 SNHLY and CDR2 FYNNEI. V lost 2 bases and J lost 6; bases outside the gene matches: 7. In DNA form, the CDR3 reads TGTGCCAGCAGTGAATCGCAGGGGGTCTTTCAGCCCCAGCATTTT. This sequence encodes CASSESQGVFQPQHF.

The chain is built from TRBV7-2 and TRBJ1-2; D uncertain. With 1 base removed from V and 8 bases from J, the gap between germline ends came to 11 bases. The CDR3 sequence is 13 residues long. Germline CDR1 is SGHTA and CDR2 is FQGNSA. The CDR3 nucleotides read TGTGCCAGCAGCTTAGAGATGCGCGGGGGCTACACCTTC. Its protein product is CASSLEMRGGYTF.

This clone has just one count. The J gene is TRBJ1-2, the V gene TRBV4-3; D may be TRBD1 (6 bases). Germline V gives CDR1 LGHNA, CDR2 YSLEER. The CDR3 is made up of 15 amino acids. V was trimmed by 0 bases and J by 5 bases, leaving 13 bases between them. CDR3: CASSQDPQGRYGYTF. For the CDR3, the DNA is TGCGCCAGCAGCCAAGATCCCCAGGGGCGGTATGGCTACACCTTC.

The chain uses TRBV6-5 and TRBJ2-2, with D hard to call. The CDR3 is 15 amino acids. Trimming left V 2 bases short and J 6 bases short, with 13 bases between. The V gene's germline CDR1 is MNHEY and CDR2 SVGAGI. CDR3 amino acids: CASSYLNSGSGELFF. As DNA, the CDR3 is TGTGCCAGCAGTTACCTAAACTCGGGTTCCGGGGAGCTGTTTTTT.

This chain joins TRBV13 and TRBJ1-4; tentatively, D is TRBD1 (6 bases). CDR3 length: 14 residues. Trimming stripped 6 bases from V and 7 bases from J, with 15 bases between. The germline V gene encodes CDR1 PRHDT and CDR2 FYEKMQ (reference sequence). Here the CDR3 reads CASSSGGAGEKLFF. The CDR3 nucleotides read TGTGCCAGCAGTTCCGGGGGGGCTGGTGAAAAACTGTTTTTT.

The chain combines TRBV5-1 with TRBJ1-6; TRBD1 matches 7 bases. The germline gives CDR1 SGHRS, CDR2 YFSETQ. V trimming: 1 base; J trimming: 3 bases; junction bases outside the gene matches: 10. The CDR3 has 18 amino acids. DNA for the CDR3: TGCGCCAGCAGCTTGACCCCGACAGGGAACCTCTATAATTCACCCCTCCACTTT. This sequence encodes CASSLTPTGNLYNSPLHF.

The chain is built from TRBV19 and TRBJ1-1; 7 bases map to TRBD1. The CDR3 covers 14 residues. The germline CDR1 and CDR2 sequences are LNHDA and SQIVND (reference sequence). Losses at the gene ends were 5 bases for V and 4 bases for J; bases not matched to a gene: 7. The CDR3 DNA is TGTGCCAGTAGTCTCGCGACAGGGATCACTGAAGCTTTCTTT. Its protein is CASSLATGITEAFF.

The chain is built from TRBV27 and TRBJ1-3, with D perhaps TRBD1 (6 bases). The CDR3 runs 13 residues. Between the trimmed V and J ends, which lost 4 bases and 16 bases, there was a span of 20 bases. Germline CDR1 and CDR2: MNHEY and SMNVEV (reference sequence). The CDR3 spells CASSSKQGLASYF. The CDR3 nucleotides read TGTGCCAGCAGTTCGAAACAGGGTCTGGCTTCGTATTTT.

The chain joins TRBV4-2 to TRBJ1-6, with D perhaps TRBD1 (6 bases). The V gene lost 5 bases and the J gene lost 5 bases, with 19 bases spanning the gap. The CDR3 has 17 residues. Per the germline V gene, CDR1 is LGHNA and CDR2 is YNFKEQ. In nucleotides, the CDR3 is TGTGCCAGCAGCTCCAGCGCACAGGGAAAGAATAATTCACCCCTCCACTTT. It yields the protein CASSSSAQGKNNSPLHF.

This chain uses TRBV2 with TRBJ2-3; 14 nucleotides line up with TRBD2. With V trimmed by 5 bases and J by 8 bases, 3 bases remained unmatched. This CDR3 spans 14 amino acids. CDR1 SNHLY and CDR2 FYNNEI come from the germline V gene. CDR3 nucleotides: TGTGCCAGCAGTTCTGGACTAGCGGGGGGTACGCAGTATTTT. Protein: CASSSGLAGGTQYF.

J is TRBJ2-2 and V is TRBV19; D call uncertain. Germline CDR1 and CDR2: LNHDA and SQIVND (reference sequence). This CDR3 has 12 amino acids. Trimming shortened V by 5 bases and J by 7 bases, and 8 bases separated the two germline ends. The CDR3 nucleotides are TGTGCCAGTAGTTTAGCCCGCGGGGAGCTGTTTTTT. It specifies CASSLARGELFF.

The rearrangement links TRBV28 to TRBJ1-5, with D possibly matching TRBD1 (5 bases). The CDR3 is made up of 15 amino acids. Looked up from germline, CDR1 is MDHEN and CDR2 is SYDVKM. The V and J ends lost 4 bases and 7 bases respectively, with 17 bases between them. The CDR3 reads CASSSGLSERQPQHF. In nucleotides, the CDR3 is TGTGCCAGCAGTTCGGGACTCTCGGAGAGGCAGCCCCAGCATTTT.

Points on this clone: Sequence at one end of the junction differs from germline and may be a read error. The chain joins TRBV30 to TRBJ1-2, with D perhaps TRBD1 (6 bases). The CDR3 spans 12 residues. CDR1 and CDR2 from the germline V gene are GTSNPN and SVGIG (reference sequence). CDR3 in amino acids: CAWGVGARGYTF. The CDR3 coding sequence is TGTGCCTGGGGTGTGGGGGCGAGAGGCTACACCTTC.

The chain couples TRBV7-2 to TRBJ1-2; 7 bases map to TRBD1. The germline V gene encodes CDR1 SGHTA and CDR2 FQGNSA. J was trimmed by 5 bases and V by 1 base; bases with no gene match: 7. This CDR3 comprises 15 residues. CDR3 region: CASSLGFQGGYGYTF. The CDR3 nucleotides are TGTGCCAGCAGCTTAGGGTTTCAGGGGGGTTATGGCTACACCTTC. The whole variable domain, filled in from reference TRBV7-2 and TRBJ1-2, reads GAGVSQSPSNKVTEKGKDVELRCDPISGHTALYWYRQSLGQGLEFLIYFQGNSAPDKSGLPSDRFSAERTGGSVSTLTIQRTQQEDSAVYLCASSLGFQGGYGYTFGSGTRLTVV.

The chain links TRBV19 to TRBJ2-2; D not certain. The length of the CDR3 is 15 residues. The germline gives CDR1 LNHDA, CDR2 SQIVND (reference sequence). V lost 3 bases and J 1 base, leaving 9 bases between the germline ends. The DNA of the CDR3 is TGTGCCAGTAGTATCGTTCCGAGGAACACCGGGGAGCTGTTTTTT. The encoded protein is CASSIVPRNTGELFF.

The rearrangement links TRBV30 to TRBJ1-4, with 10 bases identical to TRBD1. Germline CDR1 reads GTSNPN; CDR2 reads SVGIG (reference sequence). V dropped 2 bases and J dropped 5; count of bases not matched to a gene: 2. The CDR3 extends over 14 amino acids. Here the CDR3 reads CAWSQGQGNEKLFF. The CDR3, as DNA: TGTGCCTGGAGTCAGGGACAGGGGAATGAAAAACTGTTTTTT.

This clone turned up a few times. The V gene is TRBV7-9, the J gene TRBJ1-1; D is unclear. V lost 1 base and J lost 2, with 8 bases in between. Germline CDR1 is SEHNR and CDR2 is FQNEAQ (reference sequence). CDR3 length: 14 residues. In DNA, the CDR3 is TGTGCCAGCAGCTTAGTTCTTAGCAACACTGAAGCTTTCTTT. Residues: CASSLVLSNTEAFF.